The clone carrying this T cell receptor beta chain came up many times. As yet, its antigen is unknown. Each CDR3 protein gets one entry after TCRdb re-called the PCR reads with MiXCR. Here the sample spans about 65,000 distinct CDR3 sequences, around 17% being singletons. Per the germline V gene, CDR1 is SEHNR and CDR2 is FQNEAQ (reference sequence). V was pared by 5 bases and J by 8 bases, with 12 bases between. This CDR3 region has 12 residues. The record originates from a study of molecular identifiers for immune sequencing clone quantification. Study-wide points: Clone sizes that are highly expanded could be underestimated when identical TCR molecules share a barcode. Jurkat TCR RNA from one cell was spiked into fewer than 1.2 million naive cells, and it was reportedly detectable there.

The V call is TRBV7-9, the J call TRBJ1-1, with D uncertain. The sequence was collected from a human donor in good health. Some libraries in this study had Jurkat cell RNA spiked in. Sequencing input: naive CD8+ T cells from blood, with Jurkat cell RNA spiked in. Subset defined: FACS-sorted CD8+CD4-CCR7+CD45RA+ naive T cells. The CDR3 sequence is CASSPPDMEAFF. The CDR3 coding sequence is TGTGCCAGCAGCCCCCCCGACATGGAAGCTTTCTTT.